This T cell receptor (beta chain) was documented in a study of shared clonotypes between healthy human individuals. Only in-frame clones appear in the TCRdb table, and some are missing; sequencing was by immunoSEQ multiplex PCR. The profile shows under 600,000 clones, 95% to 98% of them singletons. Positive CCR7 selection of CD45RO-negative cells yielded the naive CD8 cells, and terminally differentiated effector memory CD45RA+ cells were excluded. CDR1 and CDR2 from the germline V gene are MRHNA and SNTAGT. Trimming left V 1 base short and J 4 bases short, with 9 bases between. The CDR3 has 14 residues.

This chain links TRBV6-4 with TRBJ2-3, with D perhaps matching TRBD1 (5 bases). Sequenced material: naive CD8+ T cells sorted from blood. The clonotype comes from a man under 40 in good health. In DNA form, the CDR3 reads TGTGCCAGCAGTGACTTCCCAGGGTCAGATACGCAGTATTTT. The encoded protein is CASSDFPGSDTQYF.